The present T cell receptor (beta chain) was sequenced within a study of identical twins. A template switching step contributed a universal primer site, while unique molecular identifiers were present in the cDNA. MiXCR was run by TCRdb on the 5' RACE reads, yielding one entry per CDR3 protein. This table holds around 1.7 million distinct CDR3 sequences, about 30% found once. The CDR3 extends over 14 amino acids. Per the germline V gene, CDR1 is SGHRS and CDR2 is YFSETQ. Broader study findings: An excess of low generation probability was shown by twin-shared out-of-frame alpha sequences. It was cross-sectional statistical analysis, not following the same donors, that the conclusions relied on.

This clonotype was observed at least ten times. The antigen remains unidentified. One junction end does not reproduce the germline sequence, and a read error may be involved. The TCR originated in a newborn girl in good health. Sequenced input: cord blood. V usage is TRBV5-1 and J usage is TRBJ1-1; 8 bases match TRBD1. The CDR3, as DNA: TGTGCCAGCAGTCGGGACAGGTTGAACACTGAAGCTTTCTTT. This translates into CASSRDRLNTEAFF.